This entry lists 25 T cell receptor beta chains sequenced from one sample in a study of T cells in Graves' hyperthyroidism and ophthalmopathy. The source material, RNA transcripts, was used to amplify TCR beta CDR3 regions. A set of HTBI primers served as the primers for a first-round RT-PCR of the TCR CDR3. In TCRdb, the multiplex PCR reads were re-called with MiXCR into one record per CDR3 protein. The sample records hundreds of thousands of distinct CDR3 sequences, roughly 15% being singletons. The sequencing sample was made of blood. All receptors derive from a young woman with Graves' hyperthyroidism.

The chain carries TRBV20-1 and TRBJ1-2, with D possibly TRBD1 on 6 matching bases. The length of the CDR3 is 13 residues. Germline CDR1 is DFQATT and CDR2 is SNEGSKA (reference sequence). Between the trimmed V and J ends, which lost 5 bases and 0 bases, there was a span of 10 bases. The CDR3 sequence is CSAADRTNYGYTF. Here the CDR3 DNA reads TGCAGTGCTGCCGACAGGACTAACTATGGCTACACCTTC.

At least ten counts were recorded for this clonotype. J is TRBJ2-1 and V is TRBV30; TRBD1 matches at 7 bases. The germline V gene has CDR1 GTSNPN and CDR2 SVGIG (reference sequence). The length of the CDR3 is 13 residues. The V and J ends lost 2 bases and 10 bases, in that order; junction bases with no gene match: 8. The CDR3 DNA sequence: TGTGCCTGGAGTCCCCCTACCAGGGGGGAGCAGTTCTTC. Protein sequence: CAWSPPTRGEQFF.

The table lists this clonotype with a few counts. The gene calls are TRBV10-3 and TRBJ1-6, with D perhaps matching TRBD1 (5 bases). Germline loops: CDR1 ENHRY, CDR2 SYGVKD. CDR3 length: 15 residues. Trimming stripped 3 bases from V and 1 base from J, with 7 bases between. The CDR3 DNA reads TGTGCCATCAGTGACCAGGGTTCCTATAATTCACCCCTCCACTTT. Encoded protein: CAISDQGSYNSPLHF.

This clonotype was observed a few times. V is TRBV7-2 and J is TRBJ1-5, with D possibly TRBD1 on 6 matching bases. CDR1 and CDR2 from the germline V gene are SGHTA and FQGNSA. The CDR3 extends over 14 amino acids. Trimming cost V 3 bases and J 7 bases, with 13 bases left between them. CDR3 loop: CASSFSTGKQPQHF. CDR3 DNA sequence: TGTGCCAGCAGCTTTTCCACAGGGAAGCAGCCCCAGCATTTT.

There are a few counts of this clonotype. The chain carries TRBV27 and TRBJ1-1; 7 bases map to TRBD1. In germline, CDR1 is MNHEY, CDR2 SMNVEV (reference sequence). The V segment lost 9 bases and the J segment 10 bases; nucleotides outside the gene matches: 14. The CDR3 spans 13 residues. The chain's CDR3 is CASATGKGLRAFF. In DNA form, the CDR3 reads TGTGCCAGTGCGACAGGGAAGGGGTTGAGAGCTTTCTTT.

This clonotype was detected ten times or more. This chain joins TRBV6-1 and TRBJ2-3; 13 nucleotides match TRBD2. The V gene end was trimmed by 7 bases and the J gene end by 1 base; junction bases not matched to a gene: 14. The germline CDR1 and CDR2 sequences are MNHNS and SASEGT. The CDR3 sequence is 19 residues long. CDR3 coding DNA: TGTGCCAGCACCGACATGACTAGCGGGAGGTCTATCGGCACAGATACGCAGTATTTT. It is translated as CASTDMTSGRSIGTDTQYF.

The sample holds many counts of this clonotype. The chain employs TRBV29-1 and TRBJ2-7; TRBD2 agrees at 10 bases. V lost 4 bases to trimming and J lost 9 bases; unmatched junction nucleotides: 6. CDR3 size: 12 residues. Germline CDR1 SQVTM, CDR2 ANQGSEA. CDR3 in DNA: TGCAGCGTTGGTACTAGCGGGACCGTGCAGTACTTC. It codes for CSVGTSGTVQYF.

This clonotype was detected only a few times. V gene TRBV19 combines with J gene TRBJ1-5; 8 nucleotides align to TRBD1. Germline-derived CDR1 and CDR2 are LNHDA and SQIVND (reference sequence). CDR3 size: 15 residues. Unmatched junction bases numbered 4, after V lost 3 bases and J lost 3 bases. The CDR3: CASSIWGQDNQPQHF. CDR3 nucleotide sequence: TGTGCCAGTAGTATCTGGGGACAGGACAATCAGCCCCAGCATTTT.

This clonotype occurred many times. The genes are TRBV9 and TRBJ2-1, with TRBD2 matching over 9 bases. Germline CDR1 and CDR2: SGDLS and YYNGEE. CDR3 size: 19 residues. Trimming cost V 4 bases and J 3 bases; bases outside gene matches: 17. The CDR3, as DNA: TGTGCCAGCAGCCCGAGCAAAAGGCGAGAGCGGGAGGTCTACAATGAGCAGTTCTTC. Its translation: CASSPSKRREREVYNEQFF. The variable domain in full, with the rest retrieved from reference TRBV9 and TRBJ2-1, is DSGVTQTPKHLITATGQRVTLRCSPRSGDLSVYWYQQSLDQGLQFLIQYYNGEERAKGNILERFSAQQFPDLHSELNLSSLELGDSALYFCASSPSKRREREVYNEQFFGPGTRLTVL.

The rearrangement joins TRBV12-3 or TRBV12-4 to TRBJ2-2, with 10 bases that match TRBD2. J lost 8 bases, V lost 4 bases, and 7 bases had no gene match. The CDR3 has 15 residues. The CDR3 nucleotides are TGTGCCAGCAGTTCCTTAGCGGGAGGAGCTGGGGAGCTGTTTTTT. Translation gives CASSSLAGGAGELFF.

In this sample, this clonotype turned up many times. V gene TRBV2 combines with J gene TRBJ2-7, with 13 bases matching TRBD2. The CDR3 is made up of 15 amino acids. The germline V gene encodes CDR1 SNHLY and CDR2 FYNNEI. V gave up 6 bases and J gave up 2 bases; unmatched junction bases: 4. DNA of the CDR3: TGTGCCAGCAGCTACGGGACTAGCGGGACCTACGAGCAGTACTTC. Translating it yields CASSYGTSGTYEQYF.

This clonotype was found many times. The chain is built from TRBV18 and TRBJ2-1; 9 bases align to TRBD2. Unmatched junction bases numbered 13, after V lost 6 bases and J lost 1 base. Germline V gene data show CDR1 as KGHSH and CDR2 as LQKENI. The CDR3 has 18 residues. As DNA, the CDR3 is TGTGCCAGCTCCCAAGCTTATAGCGGGAGTGGGTCCTACAATGAGCAGTTCTTC. Amino acid sequence: CASSQAYSGSGSYNEQFF.

This clonotype was seen ten or more times. The chain recombines TRBV29-1 with TRBJ1-1; 7 positions match TRBD1. Germline assignment: CDR1 SQVTM and CDR2 ANQGSEA. The CDR3 contains 13 residues. The ends lost 7 bases at V and 5 bases at J; junction bases unmatched: 10. DNA for the CDR3: TGCAGCGCCCAAAGGACAGGTGGAACTGAAGCTTTCTTT. This encodes CSAQRTGGTEAFF.

This clonotype was detected many times. The chain is built from TRBV28 and TRBJ2-3; TRBD2 agrees at 7 bases. Germline CDR1 MDHEN, CDR2 SYDVKM. With V trimmed by 4 bases and J by 1 base, 5 bases remained unmatched. The CDR3 has 15 residues. The CDR3 bases are TGTGCCAGCAGTTCTAGCGGAGTGGGCACAGATACGCAGTATTTT. Translated: CASSSSGVGTDTQYF.

This clonotype showed up many times. The chain uses TRBV7-8 and TRBJ1-5; D unclear. CDR3 length: 15 residues. V lost 6 bases, J lost 0 bases, and 12 bases lay in between. Germline V lookup: CDR1 SGHVS, CDR2 FQNEAQ. The CDR3 sequence: CASSPGRVSNQPQHF. The CDR3 DNA reads as TGTGCCAGCAGTCCCGGACGGGTTAGCAATCAGCCCCAGCATTTT.

The chain uses TRBV5-1 and TRBJ2-7; D is unclear. Per germline, CDR1 SGHRS and CDR2 YFSETQ. V was clipped by 0 bases and J by 5 bases, with 9 bases between them. The CDR3 loop spans 13 amino acids. In DNA form, the CDR3 reads TGCGCCAGCAGCTTGGACAGCACAAACGAGCAGTACTTC. Translation gives CASSLDSTNEQYF.

The chain is built from TRBV7-9 and TRBJ2-7, with a possible D match to TRBD1 (5 bases). CDR1 is SEHNR, CDR2 FQNEAQ, per germline (reference sequence). The V end was cut by 5 bases, the J end by 6 bases, with 14 bases between. This CDR3 contains 13 residues. The CDR3 coding sequence is TGTGCCAGCAGCCATCTCGACAGTATCGAGCAGTACTTC. Protein product: CASSHLDSIEQYF.

This clonotype has at least ten counts. The rearrangement links TRBV11-1 to TRBJ1-1, with no clear D. Deletions cut 4 bases from V and 1 base from J, with 10 bases between. The CDR3 sequence is 14 residues long. Germline V gives CDR1 SGHAT, CDR2 FQDESV (reference sequence). The CDR3 is CASSSRWRNTEAFF. Written as DNA, the CDR3 is TGTGCCAGCAGCTCCAGGTGGAGGAACACTGAAGCTTTCTTT.

At least ten counts were recorded for this clonotype. The chain employs TRBV3-1 and TRBJ2-5, with D possibly TRBD2 on 6 matching bases. The CDR3 has 14 residues. Trimming stripped 6 bases from V and 0 bases from J, with 11 bases between. Germline CDR1 LGHDT, CDR2 YNNKEL (reference sequence). The CDR3 is CASRGGVYQETQYF. In DNA form, the CDR3 reads TGTGCCAGCAGGGGCGGGGTGTACCAAGAGACCCAGTACTTC.

This clonotype was counted many times. The chain uses TRBV10-3 and TRBJ2-3; 10 nucleotides line up with TRBD1. Per the germline V gene, CDR1 is ENHRY and CDR2 is SYGVKD. V was clipped by 6 bases and J by 3 bases; unmatched bases: 6. The CDR3 contains 15 residues. The CDR3 sequence: CAISPDRGGTDTQYF. The CDR3, as DNA: TGTGCCATCAGCCCGGACAGGGGGGGTACAGATACGCAGTATTTT.

This chain joins TRBV7-9 and TRBJ2-1; D gene uncertain. V lost 1 base to trimming and J lost 5 bases, with 12 bases between them. The CDR3 consists of 15 residues. Per the germline V gene, CDR1 is SEHNR and CDR2 is FQNEAQ (reference sequence). CDR3 DNA: TGTGCCAGCAGCTTAGTTGAGCGAGGAGACAATGAGCAGTTCTTC. Protein product: CASSLVERGDNEQFF.

This clonotype showed up just a few times. The chain couples TRBV6-1 to TRBJ1-6, with D maybe TRBD1 (5 bases). This CDR3 has 15 amino acids. Between the trimmed V and J ends, which lost 8 bases and 7 bases, there was a span of 18 bases. Germline CDR1 reads MNHNS; CDR2 reads SASEGT. The CDR3 DNA follows: TGTGCCAGCGGCCCTGACAGAATAAGGAATTCACCCCTCCACTTT. Translation gives CASGPDRIRNSPLHF.

The sample holds many counts of this clonotype. This chain joins TRBV18 and TRBJ2-1; 7 bases map to TRBD2. This CDR3 region has 14 residues. Germline V gene lookup returns CDR1 KGHSH and CDR2 LQKENI. The ends lost 3 bases at V and 4 bases at J; junction bases unmatched: 3. The CDR3 DNA is TGTGCCAGCTCACCCGGACTAGATTACAATGAGCAGTTCTTC. As protein: CASSPGLDYNEQFF.

The chain carries TRBV20-1 and TRBJ1-1; possible D gene TRBD1, 5 bases. With 0 bases removed from V and 4 bases from J, the gap between germline ends came to 21 bases. The V gene's germline CDR1 is DFQATT and CDR2 SNEGSKA (reference sequence). This CDR3 region has 17 residues. The CDR3 loop is CSARDRRKGFWSTEAFF. The CDR3 coding sequence is TGCAGTGCTAGAGATCGCCGAAAGGGGTTTTGGAGCACTGAAGCTTTCTTT.

This clonotype was detected many times. The rearrangement joins TRBV30 to TRBJ2-1; no firm D call. CDR1 is GTSNPN and CDR2 is SVGIG in the germline V gene (reference sequence). CDR3 length: 13 residues. Trimming pared 1 base from V and 9 bases from J, leaving 13 bases between. The CDR3 region is CAWSGYGDGEQFF. CDR3 DNA sequence: TGTGCCTGGAGTGGATATGGGGATGGTGAGCAGTTCTTC.